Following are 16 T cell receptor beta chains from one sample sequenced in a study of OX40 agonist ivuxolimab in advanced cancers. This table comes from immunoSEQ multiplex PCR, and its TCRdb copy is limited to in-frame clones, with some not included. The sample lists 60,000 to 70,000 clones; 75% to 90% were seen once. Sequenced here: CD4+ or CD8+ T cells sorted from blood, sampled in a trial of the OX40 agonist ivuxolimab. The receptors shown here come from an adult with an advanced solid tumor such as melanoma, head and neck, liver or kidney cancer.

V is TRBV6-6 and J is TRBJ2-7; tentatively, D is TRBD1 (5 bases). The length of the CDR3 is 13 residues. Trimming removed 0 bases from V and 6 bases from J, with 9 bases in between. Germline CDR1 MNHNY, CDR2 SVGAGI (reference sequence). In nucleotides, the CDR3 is TGTGCCAGCAGTTACTCGACAGCTTTCGAGCAGTACTTC. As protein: CASSYSTAFEQYF.

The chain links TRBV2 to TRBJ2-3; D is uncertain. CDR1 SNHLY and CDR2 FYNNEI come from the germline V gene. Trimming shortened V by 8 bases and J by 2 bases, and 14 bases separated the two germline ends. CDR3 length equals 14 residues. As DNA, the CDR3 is TGTGCCAGCCACTCTAGGTCTCACACAGATACGCAGTATTTT. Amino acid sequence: CASHSRSHTDTQYF.

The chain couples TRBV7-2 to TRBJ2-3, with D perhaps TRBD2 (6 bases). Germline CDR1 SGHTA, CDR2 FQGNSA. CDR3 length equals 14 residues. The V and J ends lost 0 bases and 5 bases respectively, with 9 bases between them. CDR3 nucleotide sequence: TGTGCCAGCAGCTTAGCGGGGGGAAAAGATACGCAGTATTTT. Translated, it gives CASSLAGGKDTQYF.

In DNA, the CDR3 is TGTGCCAGCAAGTTTGGGACAGGGGAAGGCTACACCTTC. It is translated as CASKFGTGEGYTF. The chain links TRBV2 to TRBJ1-2; 10 bases line up with TRBD1. Germline CDR1 is SNHLY and CDR2 is FYNNEI. CDR3 length: 13 residues. The J segment lost 8 bases and the V segment lost 7 bases, leaving 7 bases of the junction unmatched.

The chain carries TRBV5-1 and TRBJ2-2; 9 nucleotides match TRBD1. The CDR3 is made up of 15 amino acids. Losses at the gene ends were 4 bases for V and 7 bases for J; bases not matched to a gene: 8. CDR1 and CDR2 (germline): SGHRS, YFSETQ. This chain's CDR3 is CASSLPTGGNGELFF. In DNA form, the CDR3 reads TGCGCCAGCAGCCTACCGACAGGGGGTAACGGGGAGCTGTTTTTT.

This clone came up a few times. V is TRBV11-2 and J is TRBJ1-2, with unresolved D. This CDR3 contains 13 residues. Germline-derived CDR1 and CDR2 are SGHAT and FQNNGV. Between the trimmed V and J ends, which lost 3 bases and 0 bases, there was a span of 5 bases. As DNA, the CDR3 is TGTGCCAGCAGCTTTACAGCTAACTATGGCTACACCTTC. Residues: CASSFTANYGYTF.

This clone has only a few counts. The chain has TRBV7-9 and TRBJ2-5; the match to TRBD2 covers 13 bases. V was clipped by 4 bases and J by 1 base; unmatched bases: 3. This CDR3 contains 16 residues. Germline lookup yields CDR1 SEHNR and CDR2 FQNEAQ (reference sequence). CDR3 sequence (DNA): TGTGCCAGCAGCTCGGGACTAGCGGGGATCCAAGAGACCCAGTACTTC. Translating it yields CASSSGLAGIQETQYF.

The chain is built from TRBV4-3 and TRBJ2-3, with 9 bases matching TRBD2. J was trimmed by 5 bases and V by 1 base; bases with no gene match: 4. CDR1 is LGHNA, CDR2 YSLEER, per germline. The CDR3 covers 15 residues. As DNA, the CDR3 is TGCGCCAGCAGCCAAGGGGCGGGGGGGTTAGATACGCAGTATTTT. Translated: CASSQGAGGLDTQYF.

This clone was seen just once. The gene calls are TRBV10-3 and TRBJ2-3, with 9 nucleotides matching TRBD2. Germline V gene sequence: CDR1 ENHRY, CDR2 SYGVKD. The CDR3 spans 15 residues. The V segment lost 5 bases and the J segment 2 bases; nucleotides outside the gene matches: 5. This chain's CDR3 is CAISISGGTTDTQYF. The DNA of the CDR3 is TGTGCCATCAGTATAAGCGGGGGGACCACAGATACGCAGTATTTT.

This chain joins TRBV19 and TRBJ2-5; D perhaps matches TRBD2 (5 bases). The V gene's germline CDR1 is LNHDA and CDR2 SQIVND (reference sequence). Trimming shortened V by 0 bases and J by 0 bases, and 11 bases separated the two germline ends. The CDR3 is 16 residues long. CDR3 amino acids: CASSIDHQRDQETQYF. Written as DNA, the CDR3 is TGTGCCAGTAGTATAGATCATCAGAGGGACCAAGAGACCCAGTACTTC.

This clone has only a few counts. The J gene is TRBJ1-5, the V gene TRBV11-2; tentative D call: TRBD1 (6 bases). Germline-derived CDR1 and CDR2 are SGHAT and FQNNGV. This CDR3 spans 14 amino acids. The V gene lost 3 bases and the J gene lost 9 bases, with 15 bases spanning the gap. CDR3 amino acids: CASSLWGPERPQHF. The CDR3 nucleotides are TGTGCCAGCAGCTTGTGGGGGCCCGAGCGGCCCCAGCATTTT.

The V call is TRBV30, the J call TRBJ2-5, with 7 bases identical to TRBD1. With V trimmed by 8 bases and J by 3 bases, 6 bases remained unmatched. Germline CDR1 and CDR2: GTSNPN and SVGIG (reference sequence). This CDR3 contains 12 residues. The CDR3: CAGYDREETQYF. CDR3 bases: TGTGCCGGATACGACAGGGAAGAGACCCAGTACTTC.

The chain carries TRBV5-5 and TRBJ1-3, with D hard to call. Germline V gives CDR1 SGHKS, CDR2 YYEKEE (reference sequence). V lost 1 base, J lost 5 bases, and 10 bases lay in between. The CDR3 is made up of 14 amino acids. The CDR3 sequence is CASSLLLYRNTIYF. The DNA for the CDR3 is TGTGCCAGCAGCTTGCTCCTTTATCGAAACACCATATATTTT.

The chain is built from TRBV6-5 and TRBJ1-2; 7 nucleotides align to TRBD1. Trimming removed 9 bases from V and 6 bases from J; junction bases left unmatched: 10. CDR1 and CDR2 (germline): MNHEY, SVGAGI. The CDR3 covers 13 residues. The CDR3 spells CASFRQGSDGYTF. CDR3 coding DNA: TGTGCCAGTTTCAGACAGGGATCGGATGGCTACACCTTC.

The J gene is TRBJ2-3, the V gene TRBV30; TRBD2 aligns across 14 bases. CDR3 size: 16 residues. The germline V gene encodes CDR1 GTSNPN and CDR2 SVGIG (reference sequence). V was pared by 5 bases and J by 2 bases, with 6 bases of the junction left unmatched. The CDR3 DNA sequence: TGTGCCTGGGGAGGACTAGCGGGGGGCAACACAGATACGCAGTATTTT. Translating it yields CAWGGLAGGNTDTQYF.

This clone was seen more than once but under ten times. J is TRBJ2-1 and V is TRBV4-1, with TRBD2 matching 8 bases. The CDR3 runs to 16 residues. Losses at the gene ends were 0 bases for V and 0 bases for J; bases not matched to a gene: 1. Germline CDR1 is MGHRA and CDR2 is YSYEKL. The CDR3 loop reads CASSQDAGGSYNEQFF. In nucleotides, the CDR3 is TGCGCCAGCAGCCAAGACGCGGGGGGCTCCTACAATGAGCAGTTCTTC.